This T cell receptor beta chain was found in a study of shared clonotypes between healthy human individuals. Naive CD45RA+ and memory CD45RA-negative subsets were split from CD4+ cells. For each subset, genomic DNA was distributed in equal portions over several immunoSEQ plates. The method was immunoSEQ multiplex PCR; TCRdb's version includes in-frame clones alone and lacks a portion of them. The sample has 2 million to 2.5 million clones; 85% to 95% are singletons. V was shortened by 8 bases and J by 3 bases, with 10 bases between the two germline ends. The CDR3 runs to 12 residues. Germline assignment: CDR1 SNHLY and CDR2 FYNNEI.

This clonotype was obtained from a man younger than 35 in good health. Some clones in this sample may be carry-over from other donors' samples. The chain joins TRBV2 to TRBJ2-5; no firm D call. Sequencing was performed on naive CD4+ T cells from PBMCs. The subset denotes: CD45RA+ positively selected. CDR3 bases: TGTGCCAGCCTCCGACTGGAAGAGACCCAGTACTTC. This translates into CASLRLEETQYF. Supplemented by reference TRBV2 and TRBJ2-5, the full variable domain reads EPEVTQTPSHQVTQMGQEVILRCVPISNHLYFYWYRQILGQKVEFLVSFYNNEISEKSEIFDDQFSVERPDGSNFTLKIRSTKLEDSAMYFCASLRLEETQYFGPGTRLLVL.